The sequence of this T cell receptor (beta chain) was determined in a study of T cell responses to AZD1222 COVID-19 vaccine. Using immunoSEQ multiplex PCR, the repertoire was profiled, and TCRdb retains in-frame clones only, with some absent. The sample includes approximately 170,000 clones, around 91% of them seen just once. V lost 1 base and J 6 bases, leaving 13 bases between the germline ends. This CDR3 has 14 residues. CDR1 and CDR2 (germline): MNHNS, SASEGT. A note on this clone: Its antigen is still unknown.

Broader study findings: There were vaccine-associated CD4 TCRs across spike, dominant at 160-218 and 743-854. Unmutated variant regions reportedly attract nearly half of all spike-specific TCRs.

This clonotype was obtained from an adult in good health. The V and J genes are TRBV6-1 and TRBJ2-7; D is perhaps TRBD1 or TRBD2 (6 bases each). This material consisted of peripheral blood, taken on day 0 of AZD1222 vaccination. CDR3 amino acids: CASSEGLWGAEQYV. The CDR3, as DNA: TGTGCCAGCAGTGAAGGTCTGTGGGGGGCCGAGCAGTACGTC.